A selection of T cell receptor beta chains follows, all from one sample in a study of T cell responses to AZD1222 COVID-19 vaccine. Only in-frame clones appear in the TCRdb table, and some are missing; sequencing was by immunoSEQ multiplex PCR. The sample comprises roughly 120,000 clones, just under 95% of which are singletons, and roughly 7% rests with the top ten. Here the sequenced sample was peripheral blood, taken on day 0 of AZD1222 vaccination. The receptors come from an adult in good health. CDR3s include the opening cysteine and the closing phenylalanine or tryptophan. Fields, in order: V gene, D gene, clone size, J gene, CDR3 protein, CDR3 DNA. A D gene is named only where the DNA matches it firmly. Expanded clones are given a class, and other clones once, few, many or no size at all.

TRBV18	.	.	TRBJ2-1	CASSQNTYNEQFF	TGTGCCAGCTCACAAAACACGTACAATGAGCAGTTCTTC
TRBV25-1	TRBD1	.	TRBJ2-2	CASSTRGPNTGELFF	TGTGCCAGCAGTACAAGGGGGCCGAACACCGGGGAGCTGTTTTTT
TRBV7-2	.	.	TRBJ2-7	CASSPSQGAFNHEQYF	TGTGCCAGCAGCCCCTCACAAGGGGCGTTTAATCACGAGCAGTACTTC
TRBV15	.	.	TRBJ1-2	CATSRGGSYGYTF	TGTGCCACCAGCAGAGGGGGATCCTATGGCTACACCTTC
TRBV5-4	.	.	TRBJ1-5	CASSLDGTYQPQHF	TGTGCCAGCAGCTTGGATGGGACATATCAGCCCCAGCATTTT
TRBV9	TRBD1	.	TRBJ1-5	CASSVAGTGDQPQHF	TGTGCCAGCAGCGTGGCCGGGACAGGGGATCAGCCCCAGCATTTT
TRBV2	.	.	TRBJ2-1	CASTLGLRLNEQFF	TGTGCCAGCACTCTGGGTCTACGCCTCAATGAGCAGTTCTTC
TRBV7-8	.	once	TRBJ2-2	CASSDVIAPSGELFF	TGTGCCAGCAGCGACGTTATAGCACCTTCAGGGGAGCTGTTTTTT
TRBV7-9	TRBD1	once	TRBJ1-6	CASSPGTVTRFGSPLHF	TGTGCCAGCAGCCCTGGGACAGTGACCCGTTTTGGGTCACCCCTCCACTTT
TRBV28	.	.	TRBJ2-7	CASSWDLYEQYF	TGTGCCAGCAGTTGGGACCTCTACGAGCAGTACTTC
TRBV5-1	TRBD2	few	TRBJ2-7	CASRSGIPLREQYF	TGCGCCAGCCGGAGCGGGATTCCCTTACGCGAGCAGTACTTC
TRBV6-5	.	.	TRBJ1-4	CASTTGPTNEKLFF	TGTGCCAGCACCACGGGACCAACTAATGAAAAACTGTTTTTT
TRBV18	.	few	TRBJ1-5	CASSDQGSNQPQHF	TGTGCCAGCTCAGATCAGGGGAGCAATCAGCCCCAGCATTTT
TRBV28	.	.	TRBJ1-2	CASRGELLLFAGYTF	TGTGCCAGCAGGGGGGAGCTTCTTCTTTTCGCTGGCTACACCTTC
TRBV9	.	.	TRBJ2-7	CASSGQAGTPYEQYF	TGTGCCAGCAGCGGCCAAGCCGGGACTCCTTACGAGCAGTACTTC
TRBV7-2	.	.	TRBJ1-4	CASRQQRESNEKLFF	TGTGCCAGCAGGCAACAAAGGGAATCTAATGAAAAACTGTTTTTT
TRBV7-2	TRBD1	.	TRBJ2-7	CASSLALFSVRRDRVYEQYF	TGTGCCAGCAGCTTAGCATTGTTCTCGGTCCGCCGGGACAGGGTCTACGAGCAGTACTTC
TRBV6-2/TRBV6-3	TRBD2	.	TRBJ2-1	CASSPGEAGNNEQFF	TGTGCCAGCAGTCCCGGAGAAGCGGGGAACAATGAGCAGTTCTTC
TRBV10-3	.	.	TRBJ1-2	CAISAAGTKQYGYTF	TGTGCCATCAGTGCGGCCGGAACAAAACAATATGGCTACACCTTC
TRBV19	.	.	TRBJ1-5	CASTLDRSGVQPQHF	TGTGCCAGTACCCTAGATCGGTCGGGGGTTCAGCCCCAGCATTTT
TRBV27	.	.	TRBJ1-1	CASSSFLGREDTEAFF	TGTGCCAGCAGCTCCTTCTTGGGGAGGGAGGACACTGAAGCTTTCTTT
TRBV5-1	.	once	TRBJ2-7	CASSLGSGAFYEQYF	TGCGCCAGCAGCTTGGGCTCCGGGGCTTTCTACGAGCAGTACTTC
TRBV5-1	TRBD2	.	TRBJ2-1	CASSLVAGGPPASSYNEQFF	TGCGCCAGCAGCTTGGTGGCGGGAGGGCCCCCCGCGAGCTCCTACAATGAGCAGTTCTTC
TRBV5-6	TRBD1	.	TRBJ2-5	CASTIVGQGETQYF	TGTGCCAGCACCATTGTTGGACAGGGGGAGACCCAGTACTTC
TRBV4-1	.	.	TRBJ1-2	CASTTGSPKRDYGYTF	TGCGCCAGCACTACCGGGAGCCCGAAACGCGACTATGGCTACACCTTC
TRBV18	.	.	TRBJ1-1	CASSLGSGYTEAFF	TGTGCCAGCTCCCTAGGGTCGGGGTACACTGAAGCTTTCTTT
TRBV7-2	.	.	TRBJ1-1	CASSLGQNTEAFF	TGTGCCAGCAGCTTGGGACAGAACACTGAAGCTTTCTTT
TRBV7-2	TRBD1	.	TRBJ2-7	CASSFAKFRDRSNEQYF	TGTGCCAGCAGCTTCGCCAAGTTCCGGGACAGAAGCAACGAGCAGTACTTC
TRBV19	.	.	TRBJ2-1	CASSIAGTRNEQFF	TGTGCCAGTAGTATAGCCGGTACCAGGAATGAGCAGTTCTTC
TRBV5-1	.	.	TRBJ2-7	CASSTGLVTYEQYF	TGCGCCAGCAGCACGGGACTGGTCACCTACGAGCAGTACTTC
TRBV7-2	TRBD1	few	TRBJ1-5	CASSLGTGVYQPQHF	TGTGCCAGCAGCCTCGGGACAGGGGTCTATCAGCCCCAGCATTTT
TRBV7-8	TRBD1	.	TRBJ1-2	CASSLYTGVDYGYTF	TGTGCCAGCAGCTTATACACAGGGGTCGACTATGGCTACACCTTC
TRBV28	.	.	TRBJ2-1	CASSFAGPLAGEQFF	TGTGCCAGCAGTTTCGCGGGACCCCTTGCCGGTGAGCAGTTCTTC
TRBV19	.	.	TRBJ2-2	CASSQTNADTGELFF	TGTGCCAGTAGTCAGACTAACGCGGACACCGGGGAGCTGTTTTTT
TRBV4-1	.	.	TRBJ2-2	CASSLGSLFTGELFF	TGCGCCAGCAGCCTCGGCAGCTTATTCACCGGGGAGCTGTTTTTT
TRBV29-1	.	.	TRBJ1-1	CSVFEVDTEAFF	TGCAGCGTTTTTGAGGTGGACACTGAAGCTTTCTTT
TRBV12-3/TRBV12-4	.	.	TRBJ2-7	CASSSRGYEQYF	TGTGCCAGCAGCTCAAGGGGCTACGAGCAGTACTTC
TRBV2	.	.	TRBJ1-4	CASGSGEVATNEKLFF	TGTGCCAGCGGATCCGGGGAGGTTGCAACTAATGAAAAACTGTTTTTT
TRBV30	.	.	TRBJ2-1	CAWRRDSFNEQFF	TGTGCCTGGAGGCGGGACTCCTTCAATGAGCAGTTCTTC
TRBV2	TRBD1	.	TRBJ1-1	CASRDRDREGMNTEAFF	TGTGCCAGCAGGGACCGGGACAGGGAGGGAATGAACACTGAAGCTTTCTTT
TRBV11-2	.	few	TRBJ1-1	CASASTSRAGGAFF	TGTGCCAGCGCTTCCACATCCAGGGCGGGGGGAGCTTTCTTT